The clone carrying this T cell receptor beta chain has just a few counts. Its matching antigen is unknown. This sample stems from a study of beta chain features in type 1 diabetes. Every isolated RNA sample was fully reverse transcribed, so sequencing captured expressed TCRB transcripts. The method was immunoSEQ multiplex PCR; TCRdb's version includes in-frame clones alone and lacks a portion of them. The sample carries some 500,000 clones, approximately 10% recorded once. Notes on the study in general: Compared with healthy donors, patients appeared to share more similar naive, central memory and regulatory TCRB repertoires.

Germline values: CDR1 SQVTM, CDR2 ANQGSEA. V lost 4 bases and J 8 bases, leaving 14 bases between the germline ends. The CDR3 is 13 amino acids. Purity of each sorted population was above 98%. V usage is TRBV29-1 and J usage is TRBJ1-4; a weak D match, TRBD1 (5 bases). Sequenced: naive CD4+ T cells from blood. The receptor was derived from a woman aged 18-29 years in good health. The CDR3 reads CSVVDTMLEKLFF. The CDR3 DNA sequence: TGCAGCGTTGTGGACACTATGCTCGAAAAACTGTTTTTT. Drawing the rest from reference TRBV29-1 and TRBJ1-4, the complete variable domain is SAVISQKPSRDICQRGTSLTIQCQVDSQVTMMFWYRQQPGQSLTLIATANQGSEATYESGFVIDKFPISRPNLTFSTLTVSNMSPEDSSIYLCSVVDTMLEKLFFGSGTQLSVL.